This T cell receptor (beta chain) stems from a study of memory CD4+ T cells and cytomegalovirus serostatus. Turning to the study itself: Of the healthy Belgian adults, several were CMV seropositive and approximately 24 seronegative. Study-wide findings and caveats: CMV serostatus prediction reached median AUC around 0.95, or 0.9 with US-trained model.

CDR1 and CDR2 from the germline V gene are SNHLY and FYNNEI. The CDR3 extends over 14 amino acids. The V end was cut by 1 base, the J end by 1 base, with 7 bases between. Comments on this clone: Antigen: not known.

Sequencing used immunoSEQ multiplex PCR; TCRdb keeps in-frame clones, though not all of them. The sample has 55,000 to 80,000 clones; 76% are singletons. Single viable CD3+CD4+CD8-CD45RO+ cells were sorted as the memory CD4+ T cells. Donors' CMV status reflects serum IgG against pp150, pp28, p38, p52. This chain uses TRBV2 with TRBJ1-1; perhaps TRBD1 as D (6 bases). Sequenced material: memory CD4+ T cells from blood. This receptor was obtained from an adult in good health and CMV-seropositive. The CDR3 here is CASSEEGGNTEAFF. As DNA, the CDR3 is TGTGCCAGCAGTGAAGAGGGGGGGAACACTGAAGCTTTCTTT.